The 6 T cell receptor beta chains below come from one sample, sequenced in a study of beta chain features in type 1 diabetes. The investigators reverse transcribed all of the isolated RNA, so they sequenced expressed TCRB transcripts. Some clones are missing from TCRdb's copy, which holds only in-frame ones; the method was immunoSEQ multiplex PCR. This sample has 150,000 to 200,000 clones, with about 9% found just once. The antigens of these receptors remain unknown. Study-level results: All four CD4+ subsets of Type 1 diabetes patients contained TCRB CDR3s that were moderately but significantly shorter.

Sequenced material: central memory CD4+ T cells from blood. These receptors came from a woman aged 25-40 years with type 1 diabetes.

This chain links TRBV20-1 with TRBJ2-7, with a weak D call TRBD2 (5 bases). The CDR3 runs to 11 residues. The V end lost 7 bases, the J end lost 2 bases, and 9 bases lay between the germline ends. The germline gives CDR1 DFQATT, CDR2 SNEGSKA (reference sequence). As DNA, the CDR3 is TGCAGTGTTGAGGGTGCCTACGAGCAGTACTTC. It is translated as CSVEGAYEQYF.

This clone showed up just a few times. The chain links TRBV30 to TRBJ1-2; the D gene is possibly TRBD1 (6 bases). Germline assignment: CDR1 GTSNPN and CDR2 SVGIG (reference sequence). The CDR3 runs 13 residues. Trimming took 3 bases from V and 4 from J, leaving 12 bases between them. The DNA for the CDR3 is TGTGCCTGGAGAGCGACAGGCGGCTATGGCTACACCTTC. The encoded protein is CAWRATGGYGYTF.

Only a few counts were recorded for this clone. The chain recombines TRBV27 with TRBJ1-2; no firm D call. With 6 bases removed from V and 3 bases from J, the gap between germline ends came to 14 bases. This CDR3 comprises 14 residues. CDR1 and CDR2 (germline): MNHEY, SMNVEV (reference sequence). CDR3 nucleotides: TGTGCCAGCAGCAAAGAGTGGAGGGACTATGGCTACACCTTC. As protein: CASSKEWRDYGYTF.

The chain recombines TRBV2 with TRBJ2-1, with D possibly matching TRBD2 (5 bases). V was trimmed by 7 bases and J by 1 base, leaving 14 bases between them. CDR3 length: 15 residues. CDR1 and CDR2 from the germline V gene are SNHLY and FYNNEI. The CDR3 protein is CASTESTGSYNEQFF. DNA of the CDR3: TGTGCCAGCACTGAGAGCACGGGATCCTACAATGAGCAGTTCTTC.

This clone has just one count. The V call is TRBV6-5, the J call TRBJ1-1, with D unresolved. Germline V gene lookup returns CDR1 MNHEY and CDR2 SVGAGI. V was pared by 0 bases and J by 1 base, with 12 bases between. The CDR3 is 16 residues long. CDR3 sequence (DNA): TGTGCCAGCAGTTACTCAAGTCGCGTATCGAACACTGAAGCTTTCTTT. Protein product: CASSYSSRVSNTEAFF.

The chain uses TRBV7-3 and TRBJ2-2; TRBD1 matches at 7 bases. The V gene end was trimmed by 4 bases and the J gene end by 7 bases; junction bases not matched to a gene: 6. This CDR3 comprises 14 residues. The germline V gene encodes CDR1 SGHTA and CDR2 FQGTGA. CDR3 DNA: TGTGCCAGCAGCTATGAACAGGGGTACGGGGAGCTGTTTTTT. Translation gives CASSYEQGYGELFF.